The sequence of this T cell receptor beta chain was determined in a study of T-cell memory formation after mild COVID-19. Study-level information: TCR clusters were largely donor specific.

This clonotype has a handful of counts. TCR alpha and TCR beta cDNA libraries with sample barcodes and UMIs came from 5'RACE using constant-segment primers. MiXCR was run by TCRdb on the 5' RACE reads, yielding one entry per CDR3 protein. Of 110,000 to 150,000 distinct CDR3 sequences listed, approximately 25% are singletons. The germline gives CDR1 MNHEY, CDR2 SVGEGT. V shed 2 bases and J shed 2 bases, with 6 bases lying between them. The CDR3 loop spans 13 amino acids. This chain connects TRBV6-2 or TRBV6-3 to TRBJ1-1; D is ambiguous. The sequence derives from an adult woman who had mild COVID-19 (a few samples of this study predate the infection). Cell type and time point are not known. Material for sequencing was PBMCs or a T cell subset sorted from them (not recorded which). The CDR3 DNA reads TGTGCCAGCAGTTACCCATTTAACACTGAAGCTTTCTTT. It encodes CASSYPFNTEAFF.